Presented here are 17 T cell receptor beta chains from one specimen sequenced in a study of regulatory dendritic cells for organ transplantation. Produced via immunoSEQ multiplex PCR; TCRdb's table is partial and in-frame only. Altogether under 35,000 clones are present, 70% to 90% being singletons, with the ten largest covering about 0.062%. Sequencing was performed on naive CD4+ T cells from blood. The subset denotes: CD45RA+ naive T cells. The receptors were sampled from a human donor in good health.

The V and J genes are TRBV7-9 and TRBJ1-1, with D uncertain. The CDR3 extends over 9 amino acids. V was trimmed by 1 base and J by 13 bases, leaving 4 bases between them. Germline CDR1 is SEHNR and CDR2 is FQNEAQ (reference sequence). In DNA, the CDR3 is TGTGCCAGCAGCTTAGGGGATTTCTTT. It is translated as CASSLGDFF.

This clone was counted a single time. The rearrangement joins TRBV5-4 to TRBJ2-1; 9 bases fit TRBD2. Germline CDR1 reads SGHNT; CDR2 reads YYREEE (reference sequence). This CDR3 has 15 residues. V was clipped by 2 bases and J by 7 bases; unmatched bases: 7. The CDR3 loop is CASSLRRGGRNEQFF. In DNA, the CDR3 is TGTGCCAGCAGCTTACGGCGGGGGGGACGGAATGAGCAGTTCTTC.

V is TRBV27 and J is TRBJ2-1, with 7 nucleotides matching TRBD2. Germline trimming cut 1 base from V and 12 bases from J; bases unmatched to any gene: 12. Germline CDR1 MNHEY, CDR2 SMNVEV (reference sequence). This CDR3 is built from 15 residues. In nucleotides, the CDR3 is TGTGCCAGCAGTTTATGGGGGGGGAATATCGTAATGCAGTTCTTC. It translates to CASSLWGGNIVMQFF.

The chain employs TRBV6-7 and TRBJ2-7; 11 bases are a match to TRBD2. TRBV6-7 is identified as an open reading frame with a role that is uncertain. With V trimmed by 6 bases and J by 0 bases, 7 bases remained unmatched. CDR3 length: 16 amino acids. CDR3 in DNA: TGTGCCAGCAGAAAGGAGACTAGCGGGGCCTCCTACGAGCAGTACTTC. Its translation: CASRKETSGASYEQYF.

The chain recombines TRBV27 with TRBJ1-1, with TRBD1 matching over 8 bases. The CDR3 has 13 amino acids. V lost 7 bases, J lost 3 bases, and 4 bases stayed unmatched. Germline V gives CDR1 MNHEY, CDR2 SMNVEV (reference sequence). The CDR3 here is CASKDREDTEAFF. The DNA for the CDR3 is TGTGCCAGCAAGGACAGGGAGGACACTGAAGCTTTCTTT.

The gene calls are TRBV19 and TRBJ2-7, with D tentatively TRBD1 (6 bases). Trimming stripped 3 bases from V and 0 bases from J, with 15 bases between. CDR3 length: 16 amino acids. Germline V gives CDR1 LNHDA, CDR2 SQIVND (reference sequence). For the CDR3, the DNA is TGTGCCAGTAGTATTGGATCAGGGGTCCTCTCCTACGAGCAGTACTTC. It yields the protein CASSIGSGVLSYEQYF.

V gene TRBV5-4 combines with J gene TRBJ1-4; D gene unclear. Per germline, CDR1 SGHNT and CDR2 YYREEE (reference sequence). V lost 4 bases to trimming and J lost 8 bases, with 12 bases between them. CDR3 length: 13 amino acids. CDR3 in DNA: TGTGCCAGCAGCGTCGAGGGAGGGGAAAAACTGTTTTTT. It specifies CASSVEGGEKLFF.

The genes are TRBV2 and TRBJ1-4; no clear D. Germline CDR1 reads SNHLY; CDR2 reads FYNNEI. The CDR3 totals 13 residues. V was trimmed by 4 bases and J by 4 bases, leaving 7 bases between them. Here the CDR3 reads CASSVQINEKLFF. CDR3 nucleotide sequence: TGTGCCAGCAGTGTTCAGATTAATGAAAAACTGTTTTTT. Together with reference TRBV2 and TRBJ1-4, the CDR3 gives the full variable domain: EPEVTQTPSHQVTQMGQEVILRCVPISNHLYFYWYRQILGQKVEFLVSFYNNEISEKSEIFDDQFSVERPDGSNFTLKIRSTKLEDSAMYFCASSVQINEKLFFGSGTQLSVL.

V gene TRBV5-5 combines with J gene TRBJ2-7; the match to TRBD1 covers 9 bases. J was trimmed by 5 bases and V by 0 bases; bases with no gene match: 6. The CDR3 has 15 residues. The V gene's germline CDR1 is SGHKS and CDR2 YYEKEE (reference sequence). In nucleotides, the CDR3 is TGTGCCAGCAGCTTGGCAGGGACAGGGATCGACGAGCAGTACTTC. Translated: CASSLAGTGIDEQYF.

This chain connects TRBV5-5 to TRBJ2-2; D is ambiguous. The germline V and J ends were trimmed by 3 bases and 0 bases, with 15 bases remaining between them. CDR1 and CDR2 from the germline V gene are SGHKS and YYEKEE (reference sequence). This CDR3 is built from 17 residues. In nucleotides, the CDR3 is TGTGCCAGCAGCTACCGTCTCCTGATAGCGAACACCGGGGAGCTGTTTTTT. Its translation: CASSYRLLIANTGELFF.

This chain uses TRBV7-2 with TRBJ2-2, with D possibly matching TRBD2 (6 bases). There are 14 residues in the CDR3. Trimming took off 2 bases at V and 5 bases at J, with 9 bases between the two ends. Germline-derived CDR1 and CDR2 are SGHTA and FQGNSA. CDR3 sequence: CASSLRRGTGELFF. CDR3 DNA sequence: TGTGCCAGCAGCTTACGGCGGGGAACCGGGGAGCTGTTTTTT.

This clone showed up just once. The chain couples TRBV19 to TRBJ1-5; D is unclear. The V gene's germline CDR1 is LNHDA and CDR2 SQIVND (reference sequence). The CDR3 loop spans 17 amino acids. Trimming took off 5 bases at V and 4 bases at J, with 21 bases between the two ends. CDR3 sequence reads: CASSSQASTRRNQPQHF. The CDR3 nucleotides read TGTGCCAGTAGTTCCCAAGCCTCTACACGGAGGAATCAGCCCCAGCATTTT.

Only one count was recorded for this clone. The CDR3 protein is CASSLVSTDTQYF. In DNA, the CDR3 is TGTGCCAGCAGTTTAGTTAGCACAGATACGCAGTATTTT. V gene TRBV28 combines with J gene TRBJ2-3; D remains unclear. The CDR3 totals 13 residues. V was trimmed by 2 bases and J by 0 bases, leaving 3 bases between them. CDR1 is MDHEN and CDR2 is SYDVKM in the germline V gene. Variable domain in full (rest from reference TRBV28 and TRBJ2-3): DVKVTQSSRYLVKRTGEKVFLECVQDMDHENMFWYRQDPGLGLRLIYFSYDVKMKEKGDIPEGYSVSREKKERFSLILESASTNQTSMYLCASSLVSTDTQYFGPGTRLTVL.

This rearrangement joins TRBV19 to TRBJ1-1, with 11 bases fitting TRBD1. Germline values: CDR1 LNHDA, CDR2 SQIVND (reference sequence). The CDR3 runs 15 residues. J lost 8 bases, V lost 5 bases, and 10 bases had no gene match. Here the CDR3 reads CASSPGQGGRWEAFF. CDR3 nucleotides: TGTGCCAGTAGTCCGGGACAGGGGGGTAGGTGGGAAGCTTTCTTT.

This rearrangement joins TRBV7-9 to TRBJ1-1; no firm D call. V was clipped by 5 bases and J by 3 bases, with 4 bases between them. Germline values: CDR1 SEHNR, CDR2 FQNEAQ (reference sequence). The CDR3 spans 11 residues. The CDR3 is CASSKDTEAFF. The CDR3 nucleotides read TGTGCCAGCAGCAAGGACACTGAAGCTTTCTTT.

V usage is TRBV2 and J usage is TRBJ2-1; tentative D call: TRBD2 (5 bases). CDR1 SNHLY and CDR2 FYNNEI come from the germline V gene. The V gene lost 8 bases and the J gene lost 12 bases, with 14 bases spanning the gap. CDR3 length: 11 amino acids. This chain's CDR3 is CASVLASRQFF. The CDR3, as DNA: TGTGCCAGCGTGCTAGCTTCTAGGCAGTTCTTC.

This clone turned up a few times. The chain couples TRBV25-1 to TRBJ1-1; no definite D call. The V end lost 8 bases, the J end lost 6 bases, and 10 bases lay between the germline ends. Per germline, CDR1 MGHDK and CDR2 SYGVNS. The CDR3 is made up of 11 amino acids. This CDR3 is CASYLASEAFF. CDR3 DNA: TGTGCCAGCTACCTGGCGTCTGAAGCTTTCTTT.